This T cell receptor (beta chain) comes out of a study of PD-1 blockade in classical Hodgkin lymphoma (dated by TCRdb to 2020 to 2022). With regard to the full study: Nivolumab dosing was 3 mg/kg intravenously every 2 weeks, continuing until either disease progression or unacceptable toxicity. The study used TCR beta sequencing and CyTOF to define a peripheral blood immune signature of response to PD-1 blockade in classical Hodgkin lymphoma. Broad study findings and their caveats: By C4D1, a significant rise was seen in CD4+ TCR diversity but not in CD8+ TCR diversity (p=0.0027 vs p=0.16), and the rise was most apparent among complete responders (p=0.02). Baseline TCR diversity was reported as lower in newly diagnosed patients than in healthy donors, and lower still in relapsed/refractory patients. The study was restricted to a single clinical trial cohort, and the causes of repertoire differences, possibly disease activity or prior therapy, were left undefined. Trial patients with a complete response had baseline diversity similar to that of newly diagnosed patients, while partial responders and progressors had significantly lower diversity. Lower diversity was seen in patients whose nivolumab began less than 1 year after ASCT, and these patients were left out of later analyses so that immune reconstitution would not confound the results.

According to the germline V gene, CDR1 reads MNHNS and CDR2 reads SASEGT. Deletion took 5 bases off V and 7 bases off J, with a span of 14 bases between the germline ends. CDR3 length: 13 amino acids, cysteine to phenylalanine. The only DNA kept is the CDR3, 39 bases in frame from the first base. The Qiagen DNeasy kit was used to extract genomic DNA from unsorted PBMCs and from the negatively selected CD4+ and CD8+ fractions. TCR beta CDR3 regions were amplified by immunoSEQ multiplex PCR using primers annealing to V and J segments. A synthetic immune receptor repertoire was used to minimize amplification bias, and any residual bias was removed computationally once sequencing was done. As for the authors' bioinformatics: Custom Python scripts were used to quantify repertoire diversity as the Shannon entropy index. The unsorted, CD4+ and CD8+ repertoires were each analyzed separately, with the exception of combined analyses, where CD4+ and CD8+ sequences were merged in silico. Clonal expansion was defined as at least a 2-fold frequency increase after treatment relative to C1D1, with a pseudocount of 0.5 for undetected baseline clones. Clones with 0 or 1 copy at C1D1 were classified as singleton clones, and clones with 2 or more copies were classified as non-singleton clones. By matching protein sequences in sorted samples from the same patient, clones expanded in unsorted samples were annotated as CD4+, CD8+ or unknown. Wilcoxon tests were applied to paired samples to test diversity changes from C1D1 to C4D1. TCRdb provides this immuneACCESS table in a form limited to in-frame rearrangements. Some clones are lacking; in checked studies, under half of them reflect an unresolved V gene, and why the rest are absent is not known. D and trimming were read from the DNA, whereas the V and J calls and clone size are those reported in that table. The sample table contains more than 10,000 clones; only one count was recorded for roughly 90% of them. Together, the top ten hold about 1% of the sample.

Regarding this clone: Its antigen specificity is not known. Base-call qualities are not available, and no considerably larger clone is one nucleotide away.

The sample's time point label, decoded: cycle 4 day 1 (C4D1), after 6 weeks of nivolumab. Every trial patient had relapsed after autologous stem cell transplantation, and cohorts A, B and C differed in prior brentuximab vedotin exposure. A Miltenyi CD4+ T cell isolation kit was used for magnetic negative selection to purify CD4+ T cells from thawed PBMCs. The trial cohort was composed of roughly 60 patients with relapsed/refractory classical Hodgkin lymphoma, for whom complete response, partial response or progressive disease was recorded as best overall response. Single-agent nivolumab was administered to trial patients in the multi-cohort phase II CheckMate 205 trial. An independent review committee assessed best overall response using the 2007 International Working Group response criteria. Trial PBMCs were collected just before the start of nivolumab (C1D1) and during therapy at cycle 2 day 1 and cycle 4 day 1. Peripheral blood was collected in 8 mL Vacutainer Cell Preparation Tubes, from which PBMCs were isolated by centrifugation and then cryopreserved. Purified CD4+ and CD8+ fractions were prepared only for cases with an additional available PBMC sample. On LS columns in a quadroMACS separator, the magnetically labelled cells were depleted, and the flow-through was collected as the purified fraction.

This chain is built from TRBV6-1 and TRBJ1-2; the D gene is possibly TRBD1, with 6 bases matching. The receptor comes from a human donor with classical Hodgkin lymphoma. Here the sequenced sample was CD4+ T cells from blood, taken before the fourth cycle of nivolumab. CDR3 reads: CASSQQGSGGYTF. In nucleotide form, the sequence is TGTGCCAGCAGTCAACAGGGCTCGGGTGGCTACACCTTC.